This TCR beta chain was identified in a study of T cell repertoires in cytomegalovirus infection. As for this clonotype: What it recognizes is unknown.

TCRdb re-derived calls from the reads in MiXCR, one entry per CDR3 protein. This table has about 890,000 distinct CDR3 sequences, roughly a third appearing once. CDR1 is MNHEY, CDR2 SMNVEV, per germline (reference sequence). Between the trimmed V and J ends, which lost 0 bases and 6 bases, there was a span of 11 bases. CDR3 length: 15 residues. This TCR came from a human donor in good health (CMV status not recorded). Some clones in this sample may be carry-over from other donors' samples. J is TRBJ2-2 and V is TRBV27, with D tentatively TRBD1 (5 bases). The input for sequencing was cultured CD8+ T cells from PBMCs, taken from culture after CMV antigen stimulation. The CDR3 region has the DNA TGTGCCAGCAGTTTATCCAGATTGGGGCCCGGGGAGCTGTTTTTT. Translated: CASSLSRLGPGELFF.